This TCR beta chain was found in a study of spatial heterogeneity in lung cancer (dated by TCRdb to between 2018 and 2021). Regarding the study in general: Beta-chain transcripts were consistently detected in greater numbers than alpha-chain transcripts, which likely reflected higher beta-chain transcript abundance. In the raw uncorrected reads, each unique combination of TCR and UMI appeared more than ten times on average. The study quantitatively compared TCR alpha and beta repertoires across multiple tumor regions, matched nontumor lung and blood in non-small cell lung cancer. Nonsynonymous mutation counts, determined by whole-exome sequencing of tumor tissue, were related to features of the TCR repertoire. At surgery, roughly 220 tumor regions, around 67 matched nontumor lung samples and 56 PBMC samples were TCR-sequenced for both alpha and beta chains.

V trim: 4 bases; J trim: 7 bases; unmatched bases: 10. CDR1 SGHRS and CDR2 YFSETQ were looked up in the germline V gene. Including cysteine and phenylalanine, the CDR3 has 14 amino acids. Kept here is only the CDR3 DNA, which spans 42 bases and is read in frame from base 1. The library was made by 5' RACE. The sequencing machine was a NextSeq 500. To allow correction of PCR and sequencing errors, the TCR library protocol tagged every TCR cDNA molecule with a unique molecular identifier. For the original study's pipeline: TCR identification, UMI-based error correction and CDR3 extraction were all carried out with Decombinator tools. Expanded TCRs were defined as those above a frequency of 2 per 1,000, corresponding to the top 1% of the tumor frequency distribution. Rényi diversity was computed with the R vegan package after subsampling each repertoire 100 times to 5,000 TCRs. To build CDR3 similarity networks, amino acid triplet string-kernel similarity was used, and CDR3s were connected when their pairwise similarity was above 0.82. TCRdb reprocessing: public reads trimmed at Q25 with fastp, clones called with MiXCR, in-frame beta chains kept. All rows with the same CDR3 protein become a single entry with the most common DNA and genes. The V and J calls come from TCRdb's annotation, not from the publication. Present in this sample are approximately 20,000 distinct CDR3 sequences, under 6% of which were seen just once. The top ten hold nearly 7.5% of the sample.

Broader findings and caveats from the paper: Ubiquitous expanded tumor TCRs were detected in blood more often at tumor resection than at routine follow-up. Confirming at a functional level the hypothesis that regional TCRs recognize regional mutations was considered to require additional single-cell paired TCR alpha and beta sequencing.

This clonotype was detected ten times or more. There is no known antigen for this receptor. Per-base quality was not reported, and no clone a single base away is much larger than it. The time point label corresponds to: sample taken at primary tumor resection. TCR sequencing used whole RNA extracted from tumor and nontumor lung tissue, or from cryopreserved PBMC samples, without cell sorting. Donors were 72 patients with early-stage, untreated non-small cell lung cancer from the lung TRACERx cohort. A patient was chosen for TCR sequencing only when enough RNA was available from at least two tumor regions.

Sequencing was performed on PBMCs, taken at surgery. Rearrangement joined TRBV5-1 to TRBJ2-7; 8 central bases correspond to TRBD2. The source is a male donor with early-stage non-small cell lung cancer. The bases read TGCGCCAGCAGCCCCACTAGCGGAGTAAGGGAGCAGTACTTC. Its translation reads: CASSPTSGVREQYF.